A single sample gave rise to the 26 T cell receptor beta chains below, sequenced in a study of vaccination and CD4 T cells after COVID-19. No antigen has been assigned to these receptors. Stated time point: late sampling 161 to 241 days after vaccination in a few convalescent patients. The treatment was: roughly 10-day PBMC culture with coronavirus spike peptide pools or control peptides (ViraFEST assay). Cultured CD4+ T-cell DNA underwent Oncomine TCR Beta short-read sequencing. TCRdb re-called the PCR reads with MiXCR, one entry per CDR3 protein. The sample includes more than 15,000 distinct CDR3 sequences, under 55% of them seen just once. Sequences were derived from CD4+ T cells from blood, cultured in vitro, sampled about 7 months after SARS-CoV-2 vaccination. Receptors were obtained from a human donor who had recovered from COVID-19.

This clonotype was counted between two and nine times. The V and J genes are TRBV20-1 and TRBJ2-5, with D perhaps TRBD1 (5 bases). Trimming removed 8 bases from V and 4 bases from J, with 17 bases in between. The CDR3 totals 13 residues. Germline lookup yields CDR1 DFQATT and CDR2 SNEGSKA (reference sequence). The CDR3: CSLKVGPRETQYF. The DNA for the CDR3 is TGCAGTCTCAAGGTGGGGCCTCGAGAGACCCAGTACTTC.

The V and J genes are TRBV18 and TRBJ1-2; TRBD1 agrees at 8 bases. Germline values: CDR1 KGHSH, CDR2 LQKENI. Unmatched junction bases numbered 9, after V lost 4 bases and J lost 8 bases. The CDR3 is 14 amino acids. In DNA form, the CDR3 reads TGTGCCAGCTCACTACAGGACAGGGTAGAAGGCTACACCTTC. Its protein is CASSLQDRVEGYTF. Complete variable domain (other parts from reference TRBV18 and TRBJ1-2): NAGVMQNPRHLVRRRGQEARLRCSPMKGHSHVYWYRQLPEEGLKFMVYLQKENIIDESGMPKERFSAEFPKEGPSILRIQQVVRGDSAAYFCASSLQDRVEGYTFGSGTRLTVV.

The chain joins TRBV19 to TRBJ1-6; D is unresolved. CDR1 LNHDA and CDR2 SQIVND come from the germline V gene (reference sequence). This CDR3 has 11 residues. Deletions cut 8 bases from V and 14 bases from J, with 13 bases between. CDR3 sequence reads: CASSGPGALHF. The CDR3 DNA sequence: TGTGCCAGTTCCGGCCCAGGAGCCCTCCACTTT.

The chain uses TRBV7-9 and TRBJ2-2; D uncertain. This CDR3 is built from 14 residues. CDR1 is SEHNR and CDR2 is FQNEAQ in the germline V gene (reference sequence). The V gene lost 5 bases and the J gene lost 0 bases, with 7 bases spanning the gap. The CDR3 sequence is CASSPNANTGELFF. The CDR3, as DNA: TGTGCCAGCAGCCCGAATGCGAACACCGGGGAGCTGTTTTTT.

This chain links TRBV11-1 with TRBJ2-7; possible D gene TRBD1, 6 bases. CDR3 size: 16 residues. The V end lost 1 base, the J end lost 5 bases, and 18 bases lay between the germline ends. Germline lookup yields CDR1 SGHAT and CDR2 FQDESV (reference sequence). The CDR3 sequence: CASSLVGAAGANEQYF. The CDR3 coding sequence is TGTGCCAGCAGCTTAGTGGGGGCGGCAGGGGCCAACGAGCAGTACTTC. The entire variable domain, with the rest obtained from reference TRBV11-1 and TRBJ2-7, is as follows: EAEVAQSPRYKITEKSQAVAFWCDPISGHATLYWYRQILGQGPELLVQFQDESVVDDSQLPKDRFSAERLKGVDSTLKIQPAELGDSAMYLCASSLVGAAGANEQYFGPGTRLTVT.

J is TRBJ2-1 and V is TRBV7-2, with TRBD2 matching 8 bases. The CDR3 has 18 residues. With 5 bases clipped from V and 4 bases from J, the junction kept 16 bases outside the gene matches. The germline V gene encodes CDR1 SGHTA and CDR2 FQGNSA. The CDR3 sequence is CASSPRIGVAGPYNEQFF. CDR3 in DNA: TGTGCCAGCAGCCCCCGCATTGGGGTAGCGGGACCGTACAATGAGCAGTTCTTC.

The chain has TRBV6-2 or TRBV6-3 and TRBJ2-5; TRBD2 is a possible D gene (5 bases). CDR1 MNHEY and CDR2 SVGEGT come from the germline V gene. V was trimmed by 2 bases and J by 1 base, leaving 17 bases between them. CDR3 length: 17 amino acids. The CDR3 DNA sequence: TGTGCCAGCAGTTACAATGCGAGGAGGTCGTCCCAAGAGACCCAGTACTTC. Protein sequence: CASSYNARRSSQETQYF.

This clonotype was counted only a few times. The J gene is TRBJ2-5, the V gene TRBV11-1, with D maybe TRBD2 (5 bases). Germline assignment: CDR1 SGHAT and CDR2 FQDESV (reference sequence). V gave up 5 bases and J gave up 2 bases, with 9 bases separating them. This CDR3 spans 13 amino acids. The CDR3 region has the DNA TGTGCCAGCAGCCCGCCGGGGCAAGAGACCCAGTACTTC. Amino acid sequence: CASSPPGQETQYF.

The chain joins TRBV18 to TRBJ2-2; no definite D call. The germline gives CDR1 KGHSH, CDR2 LQKENI. CDR3 size: 14 residues. V lost 2 bases and J 1 base, leaving 5 bases between the germline ends. In DNA form, the CDR3 reads TGTGCCAGCTCACCAGTCCGGAACACCGGGGAGCTGTTTTTT. Amino acid sequence: CASSPVRNTGELFF.

V is TRBV11-1 and J is TRBJ2-3; TRBD2 aligns across 7 bases. Germline-derived CDR1 and CDR2 are SGHAT and FQDESV (reference sequence). The trim removed 5 bases at V and 2 bases at J, leaving 7 bases unmatched. The CDR3 runs to 15 residues. CDR3 region: CASSQLARNTDTQYF. Here the CDR3 DNA reads TGTGCCAGCAGCCAACTAGCGCGTAACACAGATACGCAGTATTTT.

V gene TRBV20-1 combines with J gene TRBJ1-1; D is undetermined. Per the germline V gene, CDR1 is DFQATT and CDR2 is SNEGSKA (reference sequence). The CDR3 contains 13 residues. V gave up 7 bases and J gave up 5 bases, with 17 bases separating them. The CDR3 DNA follows: TGCAGTGGCCTGAGTCGGGGAGGGACTGAAGCTTTCTTT. This codes for CSGLSRGGTEAFF.

The chain combines TRBV5-6 with TRBJ2-5, with 12 nucleotides matching TRBD1. Trimming took 0 bases from V and 5 from J; bases not matched to a gene: 5. This CDR3 comprises 16 residues. Germline V lookup: CDR1 SGHDT, CDR2 YYEEEE. CDR3: CASSLVGTGGVETQYF. The DNA for the CDR3 is TGTGCCAGCAGCTTGGTAGGGACAGGGGGCGTGGAGACCCAGTACTTC.

The gene calls are TRBV7-3 and TRBJ2-3; perhaps TRBD1 as D (5 bases). V was pared by 4 bases and J by 5 bases, with 13 bases between. The V gene's germline CDR1 is SGHTA and CDR2 FQGTGA. The CDR3 covers 14 residues. DNA for the CDR3: TGTGCCAGCAGCTCCACAGGTGGGGTAGATACGCAGTATTTT. This translates into CASSSTGGVDTQYF.

By sample share, this clonotype is medium-sized (0.01 to 0.1%). V and J are TRBV7-9 and TRBJ2-3; 8 bases are a match to TRBD1. V lost 11 bases to trimming and J lost 3 bases; unmatched junction nucleotides: 10. Germline CDR1 and CDR2: SEHNR and FQNEAQ (reference sequence). This CDR3 has 14 residues. This CDR3 is CAGGNRGWTDTQYF. CDR3 DNA sequence: TGTGCCGGGGGAAACAGGGGGTGGACAGATACGCAGTATTTT.

V and J are TRBV20-1 and TRBJ2-1; 9 bases are shared with TRBD2. CDR3 size: 15 residues. Germline values: CDR1 DFQATT, CDR2 SNEGSKA (reference sequence). With V trimmed by 4 bases and J by 4 bases, 8 bases remained unmatched. The CDR3 DNA reads TGCAGTGCTACGGGCGGGAGGGGGATTTACAATGAGCAGTTCTTC. It is translated as CSATGGRGIYNEQFF.

Only a few counts were recorded for this clonotype. The chain uses TRBV25-1 and TRBJ2-1, with D uncertain. CDR3 length: 10 residues. The germline V gene encodes CDR1 MGHDK and CDR2 SYGVNS. Trimming stripped 8 bases from V and 7 bases from J, with 6 bases between. CDR3 in DNA: TGTGCCAGCGGGGAAAATGAGCAGTTCTTC. It specifies CASGENEQFF.

This clonotype was seen only a few times. The chain employs TRBV20-1 and TRBJ1-1; TRBD1 is a possible D gene (5 bases). The CDR3 loop spans 13 amino acids. Trimming took off 5 bases at V and 3 bases at J, with 13 bases between the two ends. CDR1 and CDR2 from the germline V gene are DFQATT and SNEGSKA (reference sequence). The chain's CDR3 is CSAPGAGHTEAFF. The CDR3 DNA reads as TGCAGTGCTCCTGGGGCCGGACACACTGAAGCTTTCTTT.

The V and J genes are TRBV7-9 and TRBJ2-7; D is uncertain. The CDR3 extends over 15 amino acids. Germline V gives CDR1 SEHNR, CDR2 FQNEAQ (reference sequence). V dropped 1 base and J dropped 0 bases, with 10 bases sitting between them. For the CDR3, the DNA is TGTGCCAGCAGCTTAGAGTCCAGCGCCTCCTACGAGCAGTACTTC. Its translation is CASSLESSASYEQYF.

This sequence joins TRBV7-3 and TRBJ2-5; 7 bases line up with TRBD1. This CDR3 spans 16 amino acids. The trim removed 2 bases at V and 0 bases at J, leaving 6 bases unmatched. Germline V gene lookup returns CDR1 SGHTA and CDR2 FQGTGA. The CDR3 DNA reads TGTGCCAGCAGCTTAGGGCCACAGGGGTACCAAGAGACCCAGTACTTC. It encodes CASSLGPQGYQETQYF.

V usage is TRBV20-1 and J usage is TRBJ1-5; D remains unclear. V lost 3 bases to trimming and J lost 4 bases, with 10 bases between them. Germline V gene sequence: CDR1 DFQATT, CDR2 SNEGSKA (reference sequence). The CDR3 has 13 residues. CDR3 DNA sequence: TGCAGTGCTAGTTGGTCGGATAATCAGCCCCAGCATTTT. This gives the protein CSASWSDNQPQHF.

In this sample, this clonotype turned up once. V gene TRBV27 combines with J gene TRBJ1-6; no clear D gene. This CDR3 contains 14 residues. V lost 5 bases to trimming and J lost 3 bases, with 8 bases between them. Germline V gives CDR1 MNHEY, CDR2 SMNVEV (reference sequence). DNA for the CDR3: TGTGCCAGCAGTAAGGATAACTATAATTCACCCCTCCACTTT. Translating it yields CASSKDNYNSPLHF.

The rearrangement links TRBV20-1 to TRBJ2-6; no clear D. Trimming took 1 base from V and 0 from J, leaving 4 bases between them. The CDR3 runs 14 residues. Germline CDR1 and CDR2: DFQATT and SNEGSKA (reference sequence). This chain's CDR3 is CSARVNSGANVLTF. The CDR3 DNA follows: TGCAGTGCTAGAGTGAACTCTGGGGCCAACGTCCTGACTTTC.

This clonotype was recorded a few times. J is TRBJ2-7 and V is TRBV10-3; 9 nucleotides match TRBD2. Per the germline V gene, CDR1 is ENHRY and CDR2 is SYGVKD. The CDR3 runs 15 residues. J lost 3 bases, V lost 4 bases, and 7 bases had no gene match. The CDR3 protein is CAISAGVAGVYEQYF. The CDR3 DNA is TGTGCCATCAGTGCGGGAGTAGCGGGGGTCTACGAGCAGTACTTC.

Points on this clonotype: At one of its ends the junction is not consistent with the germline gene, which may arise from a read error. The V gene is TRBV5-4, the J gene TRBJ1-2; 9 nucleotides agree with TRBD1. This CDR3 comprises 12 residues. Germline values: CDR1 SGHNT, CDR2 YYREEE (reference sequence). CDR3 region: CASSLDRGGYTF. The CDR3 DNA follows: TGTGCCAGCAGTTTGGACAGGGGCGGCTACACCTTC.

CDR3 region: CSAPPPRQGARGYTF. CDR3 DNA: TGCAGCGCGCCGCCTCCGCGACAGGGGGCGCGGGGCTACACCTTC. The chain recombines TRBV29-1 with TRBJ1-2; 10 bases are shared with TRBD1. CDR3 length equals 15 residues. V was clipped by 7 bases and J by 8 bases; unmatched bases: 16. CDR1 is SQVTM, CDR2 ANQGSEA, per germline.

The chain carries TRBV23-1 and TRBJ2-5; 7 bases map to TRBD1. TRBV23-1 is classed as an ORF, of uncertain function. This CDR3 is 15 amino acids long. V gave up 0 bases and J gave up 4 bases; unmatched junction bases: 5. DNA of the CDR3: TGCGCCAGCAGTCAATCACGAGACAGGGTAGAGACCCAGTACTTC. Encoded protein: CASSQSRDRVETQYF.